Given below is one TCR beta chain in context. Antigen: not known. This entry comes from a study of cytomegalovirus exposure and HLA in healthy donors. About the research overall: The roughly 670 first-cohort repertoires and the 130 or so validation repertoires shared the same platform, a later analysis reported.

V shed 3 bases, J shed 4 bases, and the junction held 9 bases outside the gene matches. Germline V gene lookup returns CDR1 MDHEN and CDR2 SYDVKM. The CDR3 length is 16 residues. Study-wide results and caveats: Cytomegalovirus status, reportedly, was diagnosed with high specificity and sensitivity by the classifier. In vitro data verified a few CMV-associated chains as specific for CMV antigens. Among TCR beta chains, those listed as cytomegalovirus-associated numbered fewer than 200.

Sequencing used immunoSEQ multiplex PCR; TCRdb keeps in-frame clones, though not all of them. The table includes 130,000 or so clones, 85% to 90% detected once. The sequence was collected from a woman aged 18 to 35 in good health and CMV-seropositive. The rearrangement links TRBV28 to TRBJ1-2; 9 bases are a match to TRBD1. Sequenced material: PBMCs. The CDR3 DNA is TGTGCCAGCAGTTTCCTCGGGACAGGGAGTCTCTATGGCTACACCTTC. Amino acid sequence: CASSFLGTGSLYGYTF.